The 10 T cell receptor beta chains given below trace back to one sample, sequenced in a study of cytomegalovirus exposure and HLA in healthy donors. It was with 60 Vbeta and 13 Jbeta primers that the PCR ran. Using immunoSEQ multiplex PCR, the repertoire was profiled, and TCRdb retains in-frame clones only, with some absent. The sample contains 150,000 to 250,000 clones, 65% to 80% of which appear only once. The sequenced sample consisted of PBMCs. These receptors originate from a woman aged 25 to 39 in good health and CMV-seropositive.

The rearrangement joins TRBV5-1 to TRBJ2-7; the D gene is possibly TRBD1 (6 bases). The CDR3 consists of 14 residues. Deletions cut 4 bases from V and 6 bases from J, with 17 bases between. Germline-derived CDR1 and CDR2 are SGHRS and YFSETQ. CDR3 in amino acids: CASSPWTDEVEQYF. The CDR3 bases are TGCGCCAGCAGCCCCTGGACAGATGAGGTCGAGCAGTACTTC.

V is TRBV7-6 and J is TRBJ2-2, with 10 bases identical to TRBD2. The trim removed 6 bases at V and 4 bases at J, leaving 2 bases unmatched. CDR1 and CDR2 (germline): SGHVS, FNYEAQ. The CDR3 runs to 14 residues. The CDR3 DNA sequence: TGTGCCAGCAGACGACTAGCGGGCACCGGGGAGCTGTTTTTT. Translated: CASRRLAGTGELFF.

A remark on this clone: At one boundary the junction diverges from the germline segment, which might be a read error. The J gene is TRBJ1-1, the V gene TRBV5-4, with D possibly TRBD1 on 6 matching bases. Germline V lookup: CDR1 SGHNT, CDR2 YYREEE (reference sequence). The CDR3 loop spans 15 amino acids. The CDR3 region is CASSFTPFGDTEAFF. The CDR3 nucleotides are TGTGCCAGCAGCTTTACCCCTTTTGGGGACACCGAAGCTTTCTTT. The full variable domain, rest sourced from reference TRBV5-4 and TRBJ1-1, is ETGVTQSPTHLIKTRGQQVTLRCSSQSGHNTVSWYQQALGQGPQFIFQYYREEENGRGNFPPRFSGLQFPNYSSELNVNALELDDSALYLCASSFTPFGDTEAFFGQGTRLTVV.

This clone has more than one count but fewer than ten. This chain connects TRBV18 to TRBJ1-1; D is uncertain. The CDR3 consists of 14 residues. CDR1 is KGHSH and CDR2 is LQKENI in the germline V gene. V was shortened by 5 bases and J by 2 bases, with 12 bases between the two germline ends. CDR3 loop: CASSLDGLNTEAFF. CDR3 DNA sequence: TGTGCCAGCTCATTGGACGGACTAAACACTGAAGCTTTCTTT. The full variable domain, with the rest looked up from reference TRBV18 and TRBJ1-1, is NAGVMQNPRHLVRRRGQEARLRCSPMKGHSHVYWYRQLPEEGLKFMVYLQKENIIDESGMPKERFSAEFPKEGPSILRIQQVVRGDSAAYFCASSLDGLNTEAFFGQGTRLTVV.

The rearrangement links TRBV27 to TRBJ2-7; TRBD1 aligns across 8 bases. The length of the CDR3 is 16 residues. The germline V gene has CDR1 MNHEY and CDR2 SMNVEV (reference sequence). J was trimmed by 3 bases and V by 5 bases; bases with no gene match: 12. The CDR3 DNA reads as TGTGCCAGCAGTGTACCCCCGGGACAGGCCGACTACGAGCAGTACTTC. Encoded protein: CASSVPPGQADYEQYF.

The sample holds one count of this clone. The chain uses TRBV4-3 and TRBJ2-7; TRBD2 matches at 9 bases. CDR1 is LGHNA, CDR2 YSLEER, per germline. CDR3 size: 17 residues. Trimming at V came to 0 bases and at J to 7 bases, leaving 13 bases not matched to a gene. CDR3 sequence (DNA): TGCGCCAGCAGCCAAGATATGACTAGCGGTGCCCTTGGGGAGCAGTACTTC. This sequence encodes CASSQDMTSGALGEQYF.

This chain uses TRBV7-2 with TRBJ2-7, with 12 bases lining up with TRBD2. The CDR3 length is 19 residues. The germline gives CDR1 SGHTA, CDR2 FQGNSA. Trimming cost V 5 bases and J 4 bases; bases outside gene matches: 18. CDR3 DNA sequence: TGTGCCAGCAGCCAGCGGACTAGCGGGATCTTCACGAGGTCGTACGAGCAGTACTTC. It encodes CASSQRTSGIFTRSYEQYF.

This clone is a singleton in its sample. The J gene is TRBJ2-5, the V gene TRBV7-9; 8 bases align to TRBD2. The junction had 6 bases not matched to a gene; V was cut back by 2 bases and J by 4 bases. The germline V gene has CDR1 SEHNR and CDR2 FQNEAQ (reference sequence). The CDR3 length is 15 residues. Here the CDR3 reads CASSLSGGGIETQYF. CDR3 DNA sequence: TGTGCCAGCAGCTTATCCGGGGGGGGGATAGAGACCCAGTACTTC.

The CDR3 sequence: CASSQDFVSADTQYF. The CDR3 nucleotides read TGCGCCAGCAGCCAAGATTTCGTGAGCGCAGATACGCAGTATTTT. The V gene is TRBV4-3, the J gene TRBJ2-3; D unclear. The CDR3 spans 15 residues. CDR1 and CDR2 from the germline V gene are LGHNA and YSLEER. Trimming shortened V by 0 bases and J by 4 bases, and 11 bases separated the two germline ends.

This chain joins TRBV27 and TRBJ1-1; no clear D gene. This CDR3 is built from 14 residues. From germline, CDR1 is MNHEY and CDR2 SMNVEV (reference sequence). The V gene lost 2 bases and the J gene lost 4 bases, with 11 bases spanning the gap. In DNA form, the CDR3 reads TGTGCCAGCAGTTTAGTAGGGAGTGGCACTGAAGCTTTCTTT. Protein product: CASSLVGSGTEAFF.